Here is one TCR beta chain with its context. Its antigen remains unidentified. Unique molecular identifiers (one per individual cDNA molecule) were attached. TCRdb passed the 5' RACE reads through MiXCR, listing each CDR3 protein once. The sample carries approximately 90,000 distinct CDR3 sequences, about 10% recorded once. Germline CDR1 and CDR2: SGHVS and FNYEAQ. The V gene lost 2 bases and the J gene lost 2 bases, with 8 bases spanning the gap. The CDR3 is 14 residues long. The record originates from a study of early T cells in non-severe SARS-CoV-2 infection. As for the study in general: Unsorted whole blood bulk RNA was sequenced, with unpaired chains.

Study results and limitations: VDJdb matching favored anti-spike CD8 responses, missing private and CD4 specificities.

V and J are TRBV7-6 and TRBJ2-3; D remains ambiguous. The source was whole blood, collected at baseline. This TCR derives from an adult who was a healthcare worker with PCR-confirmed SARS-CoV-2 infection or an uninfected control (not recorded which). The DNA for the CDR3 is TGTGCCAGCAGCTTATTCTCATCCACAGATACGCAGTATTTT. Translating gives CASSLFSSTDTQYF.